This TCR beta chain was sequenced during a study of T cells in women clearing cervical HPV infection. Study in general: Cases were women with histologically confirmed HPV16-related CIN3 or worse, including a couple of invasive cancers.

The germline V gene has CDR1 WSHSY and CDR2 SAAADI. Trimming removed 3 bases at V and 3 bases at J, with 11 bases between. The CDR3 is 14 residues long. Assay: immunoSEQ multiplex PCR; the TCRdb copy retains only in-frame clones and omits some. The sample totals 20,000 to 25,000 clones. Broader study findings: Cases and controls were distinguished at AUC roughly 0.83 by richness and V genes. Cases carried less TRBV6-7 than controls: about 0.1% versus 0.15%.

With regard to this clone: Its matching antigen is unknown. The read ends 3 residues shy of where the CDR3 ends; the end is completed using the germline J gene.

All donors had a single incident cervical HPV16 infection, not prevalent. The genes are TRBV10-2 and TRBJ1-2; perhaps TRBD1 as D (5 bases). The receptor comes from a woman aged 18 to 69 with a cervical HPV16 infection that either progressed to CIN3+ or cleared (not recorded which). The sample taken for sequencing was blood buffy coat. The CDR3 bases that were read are TGCGCCAGCAGTGAAAAGGGGAGCGACTATGGC. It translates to CASSEKGSDYG. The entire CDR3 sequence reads CASSEKGSDYGYTF.